This passage covers 30 T cell receptor beta chains from one sample sequenced in a study of lung T cells in sarcoidosis with Löfgren's syndrome. TCRdb itself ran the reads through MiXCR, one entry per CDR3 protein. The sample lists 8,000 to 10,000 distinct CDR3 sequences; approximately 21% were seen once. The sample taken for sequencing was CD4+ T cells from bronchoalveolar lavage fluid. The receptors were gathered from a human donor with sarcoidosis (Löfgren's syndrome or another form), or a control subject (not recorded which).

Worth noting for this clonotype: One end of the junction fails to match germline, which may point to a read error. V and J are TRBV3-1 and TRBJ2-1; D is undetermined. The germline gives CDR1 LGHDT, CDR2 YNNKEL (reference sequence). This CDR3 region has 15 residues. The CDR3 nucleotides read TGTGCCGGCAGCCAAACCTGGAACAGCCGCAATGAGCAGTTCTTC. Translating gives CAGSQTWNSRNEQFF.

The chain combines TRBV7-2 with TRBJ2-1; TRBD1 matches 8 bases. Germline CDR1 and CDR2: SGHTA and FQGNSA. With V trimmed by 5 bases and J by 7 bases, 7 bases remained unmatched. This CDR3 region has 14 residues. CDR3 nucleotides: TGTGCCAGCAGCCCACTCAGGGGGCGGAATGAGCAGTTCTTC. Translated: CASSPLRGRNEQFF.

In this sample, this clonotype is medium-sized (0.01 to 0.1%). J is TRBJ2-5 and V is TRBV6-1; a weak D match, TRBD2 (6 bases). V was cut by 2 bases and J by 6 bases, with 13 bases left in between. This CDR3 has 14 amino acids. CDR1 MNHNS and CDR2 SASEGT come from the germline V gene. CDR3 sequence reads: CASSELVSGKTQYF. In nucleotides, the CDR3 is TGTGCCAGCAGTGAATTAGTTAGCGGCAAGACCCAGTACTTC.

This clonotype is medium-sized (0.01 to 0.1%) in the sample. The V call is TRBV7-2, the J call TRBJ2-7; 12 positions match TRBD1. V shed 1 base, J shed 6 bases, and the junction held 4 bases outside the gene matches. This CDR3 is 15 amino acids long. CDR1 and CDR2 (germline): SGHTA, FQGNSA. For the CDR3, the DNA is TGTGCCAGCAGCTTAGAAGGGACAGGGGGCATCGAGCAGTACTTC. This codes for CASSLEGTGGIEQYF.

This clonotype was counted a few times. CDR3 loop: CASSSSGPYGYTF. The DNA of the CDR3 is TGTGCCAGCAGCTCATCAGGGCCCTATGGCTACACCTTC. The chain carries TRBV11-2 and TRBJ1-2; D might be TRBD1 (5 bases). Germline V gene data show CDR1 as SGHAT and CDR2 as FQNNGV. Trimming cost V 4 bases and J 4 bases, with 10 bases left between them. This CDR3 has 13 amino acids.

This clonotype was picked up many times. The chain combines TRBV10-3 with TRBJ2-6; unclear D gene. Germline-derived CDR1 and CDR2 are ENHRY and SYGVKD. This CDR3 is 14 amino acids long. Between the trimmed V and J ends, which lost 3 bases and 1 base, there was a span of 4 bases. The CDR3 sequence is CAISEKSGANVLTF. The CDR3 nucleotides read TGTGCCATCAGTGAAAAGTCTGGGGCCAACGTCCTGACTTTC.

On this clonotype: A much more abundant neighbour one base away suggests this may be a read error. The limits of the CDR3 on the DNA are not certain, so only TCRdb's listed CDR3 is given. The gene calls are TRBV20-1 and TRBJ2-7; the table's D call, TRBD2, was not checked against the DNA. The CDR3 adds up to 13 amino acids, both ends counted. Per germline, CDR1 DFQATT and CDR2 SNEGSKA (reference sequence). CDR3 sequence: CSTSGLATDEQYF.

As for this clonotype: A much larger clone lies one base from this, so it may be a read error. This rearrangement joins TRBV4-1 to TRBJ2-1, with TRBD2 identical over 15 bases. The germline gives CDR1 MGHRA, CDR2 YSYEKL. The CDR3 contains 16 residues. The CDR3 sequence is CASSLGLAGGYNEQSF. The CDR3 DNA reads as TGCGCCAGCAGCCTGGGACTAGCGGGGGGTTACAATGAGCAGTCCTTC.

There are many counts of this clonotype. This sequence joins TRBV18 and TRBJ1-2; D is unresolved. V lost 4 bases and J lost 0, with 12 bases in between. Germline assignment: CDR1 KGHSH and CDR2 LQKENI. CDR3 length: 15 residues. CDR3 sequence: CASSRAGRTNYGYTF. The DNA of the CDR3 is TGTGCCAGCTCACGCGCGGGGAGGACTAACTATGGCTACACCTTC.

A few counts support this clonotype. The chain employs TRBV4-1 and TRBJ2-5; perhaps TRBD2 as D (6 bases). Germline V gene sequence: CDR1 MGHRA, CDR2 YSYEKL. Trimming shortened V by 3 bases and J by 5 bases, and 25 bases separated the two germline ends. There are 18 residues in the CDR3. The CDR3 is CASSQTGDFPRAWETQYF. Here the CDR3 DNA reads TGCGCCAGCAGCCAGACCGGGGACTTTCCGAGGGCCTGGGAGACCCAGTACTTC.

By share, this clonotype ranks as medium-sized. The rearrangement links TRBV27 to TRBJ2-7; D assignment may be TRBD1 or TRBD2 (5 bases each). CDR1 is MNHEY and CDR2 is SMNVEV in the germline V gene (reference sequence). Trimming took 8 bases from V and 7 from J, leaving 21 bases between them. The CDR3 is 14 amino acids. Written as DNA, the CDR3 is TGTGCCAGCCGGGACGGCCATCTACGAGGGGAGCAGTACTTC. Protein product: CASRDGHLRGEQYF.

This clonotype was seen ten or more times. The chain employs TRBV6-1 and TRBJ2-7, with 7 bases matching TRBD1. J lost 1 base, V lost 6 bases, and 6 bases had no gene match. The CDR3 consists of 14 residues. CDR1 and CDR2 from the germline V gene are MNHNS and SASEGT. The CDR3 here is CASRTTGSSYEQYF. CDR3 coding DNA: TGTGCCAGCAGAACGACAGGGAGTTCCTACGAGCAGTACTTC.

Ten or more counts support this clonotype. This chain connects TRBV10-3 to TRBJ2-5, with D possibly matching TRBD2 (5 bases). The V end lost 5 bases, the J end lost 5 bases, and 12 bases lay between the germline ends. CDR3 size: 13 residues. The germline CDR1 and CDR2 sequences are ENHRY and SYGVKD. This chain's CDR3 is CAISRLEGETQYF. Here the CDR3 DNA reads TGTGCCATCAGTCGGTTAGAGGGTGAGACCCAGTACTTC.

The CDR3 bases are TGTGCCAGCTCCCTCTCCGGGACTGCAGCAGAGACCCAGTACTTC. It is translated as CASSLSGTAAETQYF. V is TRBV18 and J is TRBJ2-5, with TRBD2 as a possible D gene (6 bases). CDR1 and CDR2 from the germline V gene are KGHSH and LQKENI. The CDR3 has 15 residues. V was trimmed by 6 bases and J by 4 bases, leaving 18 bases between them.

This clonotype has only a few counts. V and J are TRBV2 and TRBJ2-3; D gene unclear. Germline V gives CDR1 SNHLY, CDR2 FYNNEI. V lost 2 bases to trimming and J lost 13 bases, with 16 bases between them. This CDR3 is built from 13 residues. The CDR3, as DNA: TGTGCCAGCAGTGAACGGAACGTCCCCGTTGAGTATTTT. Translated, it gives CASSERNVPVEYF. The whole variable domain, filled in from reference TRBV2 and TRBJ2-3, reads EPEVTQTPSHQVTQMGQEVILRCVPISNHLYFYWYRQILGQKVEFLVSFYNNEISEKSEIFDDQFSVERPDGSNFTLKIRSTKLEDSAMYFCASSERNVPVEYFGPGTRLTVL.

J is TRBJ1-2 and V is TRBV5-5; 8 bases match TRBD1. The CDR3 is made up of 16 amino acids. Germline CDR1 reads SGHKS; CDR2 reads YYEKEE (reference sequence). V lost 3 bases to trimming and J lost 2 bases; unmatched junction nucleotides: 9. The CDR3 loop is CASSSDSTGENYGYTF. For the CDR3, the DNA is TGTGCCAGCAGCTCCGATTCGACAGGGGAGAACTATGGCTACACCTTC. Supplemented by reference TRBV5-5 and TRBJ1-2, the full variable domain reads DAGVTQSPTHLIKTRGQQVTLRCSPISGHKSVSWYQQVLGQGPQFIFQYYEKEERGRGNFPDRFSARQFPNYSSELNVNALLLGDSALYLCASSSDSTGENYGYTFGSGTRLTVV.

This clonotype was counted many times. The rearrangement links TRBV5-8 to TRBJ2-3, with 8 bases matching TRBD2. Per the germline V gene, CDR1 is SGHTS and CDR2 is YDEGEE. The V segment lost 4 bases and the J segment 4 bases; nucleotides outside the gene matches: 5. The CDR3 spans 14 residues. DNA for the CDR3: TGTGCCAGCAGCCCGACTAGCGTTGCAGATACGCAGTATTTT. This encodes CASSPTSVADTQYF.

This clonotype was observed once. A much larger clone sits a single nucleotide away, making a read error possible. V and J are TRBV5-1 and TRBJ2-3; 10 nucleotides agree with TRBD2. Per the germline V gene, CDR1 is SGHRS and CDR2 is YFSETQ. V lost 1 base and J lost 0; bases outside the gene matches: 5. This CDR3 contains 17 residues. The DNA of the CDR3 is TGCGCCAGCAGCTTGAAAACTAGCGGGGCTAGCACAGATACGCAGTATTTT. It is translated as CASSLKTSGASTDTQYF.

Turning to this clonotype: The conserved phenylalanine or tryptophan is not found at the CDR3 terminus, so this likely reflects a read error. The rearrangement joins TRBV10-3 to TRBJ1-6; 8 bases line up with TRBD1. The CDR3 runs to 15 residues. After removal of 4 bases from V and 9 bases from J, the junction contained 8 bases not matched to a gene. Germline lookup yields CDR1 ENHRY and CDR2 SYGVKD. The CDR3 is CAISADGTGTSPLHI. CDR3 nucleotides: TGTGCCATCAGTGCGGACGGGACAGGTACTTCACCCCTCCACATT.

The V call is TRBV6-1, the J call TRBJ2-7; D is perhaps TRBD1 (6 bases). This CDR3 has 13 amino acids. From germline, CDR1 is MNHNS and CDR2 SASEGT. V was clipped by 8 bases and J by 3 bases, with 14 bases between them. The CDR3 nucleotides are TGTGCCAGCGCGGAGACAGGTCTCTACGAGCAGTACTTC. Its translation is CASAETGLYEQYF.

Points on this clonotype: One end of the junction fails to match germline, which may point to a read error. The gene calls are TRBV11-2 and TRBJ2-1; D is possibly TRBD2 (6 bases). Germline CDR1 reads SGHAT; CDR2 reads FQNNGV. The CDR3 is 13 residues long. The CDR3 nucleotides read TGTACCAGCAGCTTAGCGCGGGGAAATGAGCAGTTCTTC. Its protein is CTSSLARGNEQFF.

This chain uses TRBV5-1 with TRBJ1-1; 7 nucleotides match TRBD1. The V gene end was trimmed by 2 bases and the J gene end by 5 bases; junction bases not matched to a gene: 6. The CDR3 covers 14 residues. Germline lookup yields CDR1 SGHRS and CDR2 YFSETQ. CDR3 nucleotides: TGCGCCAGCAGCTTAGGGCAGGGGGGAACTGAAGCTTTCTTT. As protein: CASSLGQGGTEAFF.

By sample fraction, this clonotype is medium-sized. One end of the junction does not line up with germline, which may come from a read error. J is TRBJ2-5 and V is TRBV19; D is unclear. CDR1 is LNHDA and CDR2 is SQIVND in the germline V gene (reference sequence). This CDR3 is 13 amino acids long. CDR3 amino acids: CASSIVGQGTQYF. For the CDR3, the DNA is TGTGCCAGTAGTATAGTGGGCCAAGGGACCCAGTACTTC.

This chain joins TRBV12-3 or TRBV12-4 and TRBJ1-2, with 11 bases fitting TRBD1. This CDR3 comprises 16 residues. V was clipped by 7 bases and J by 2 bases; unmatched bases: 9. This CDR3 is CASTRDRGLGNYGYTF. The CDR3, as DNA: TGTGCCAGCACCCGGGACAGGGGGTTGGGCAACTATGGCTACACCTTC.

This clonotype was recorded at least ten times. The chain uses TRBV20-1 and TRBJ2-7; D is unresolved. Per the germline V gene, CDR1 is DFQATT and CDR2 is SNEGSKA (reference sequence). The V and J ends lost 6 bases and 6 bases respectively, with 21 bases between them. CDR3 length equals 14 residues. The CDR3 is CSALGRVGVSEQYF. The CDR3 DNA sequence: TGCAGTGCCCTCGGACGGGTCGGCGTCTCCGAGCAGTACTTC.

This clonotype has ten or more counts. V usage is TRBV2 and J usage is TRBJ2-7; a weak D match, TRBD1 (6 bases). From germline, CDR1 is SNHLY and CDR2 FYNNEI. V gave up 6 bases and J gave up 8 bases, with 14 bases separating them. The CDR3 runs 12 residues. The CDR3 spells CASRTDRRKQYF. The CDR3 DNA sequence: TGTGCCAGCAGAACCGACAGGCGGAAGCAGTACTTC.

V and J are TRBV18 and TRBJ1-1; unclear D gene. Germline CDR1 KGHSH, CDR2 LQKENI. Trimming pared 3 bases from V and 3 bases from J, leaving 11 bases between. The CDR3 sequence is 14 residues long. DNA of the CDR3: TGTGCCAGCTCACCTTCGGGGTTAGACACTGAAGCTTTCTTT. It specifies CASSPSGLDTEAFF.

V usage is TRBV7-2 and J usage is TRBJ2-5; D is ambiguous. Between the trimmed V and J ends, which lost 5 bases and 4 bases, there was a span of 14 bases. The CDR3 extends over 14 amino acids. Germline CDR1 is SGHTA and CDR2 is FQGNSA. CDR3 sequence (DNA): TGTGCCAGCAGCCGCACAGTGTGTCGAGAGACCCAGTACTTC. Its protein product is CASSRTVCRETQYF.

This clonotype showed up many times. The J gene is TRBJ2-5, the V gene TRBV5-6, with 8 nucleotides matching TRBD1. This CDR3 contains 14 residues. Germline lookup yields CDR1 SGHDT and CDR2 YYEEEE. V gave up 3 bases and J gave up 5 bases; unmatched junction bases: 6. CDR3 nucleotide sequence: TGTGCCAGCAGCTCCCCGACAGGGGAGGAGACCCAGTACTTC. The encoded protein is CASSSPTGEETQYF.

In its sample, this clonotype is large (0.1 to 1%). The chain joins TRBV20-1 to TRBJ1-2; perhaps TRBD1 as D (5 bases). The V end lost 0 bases, the J end lost 8 bases, and 13 bases lay between the germline ends. The CDR3 has 13 residues. Looked up from germline, CDR1 is DFQATT and CDR2 is SNEGSKA (reference sequence). CDR3: CSAREVGGIGYTF. CDR3 nucleotides: TGCAGTGCTAGAGAGGTTGGGGGGATAGGCTACACCTTC.